This T cell receptor (beta chain) was captured by sequencing in a study of T cells in Graves' hyperthyroidism and ophthalmopathy (dated by TCRdb to between 2018 and 2021). Study-level background: Peripheral blood was sampled at the time of initial diagnosis, prior to any treatment. To identify TCR V-J signatures that set the groups apart, the researchers used a discovery cohort of more than 95 patients, made up of fewer than 50 with Graves' ophthalmopathy and some 60 with stable Graves' hyperthyroidism. Prospective prediction of ophthalmopathy was tested in an independent validation cohort of some 20 hyperthyroidism patients and some 17 patients who later progressed to ophthalmopathy. For training and testing, the 80 to 100 patients in the discovery cohort were randomly divided in a 7:3 ratio. Thyroid tissue and blood T-cell repertoires from over 5 Graves' hyperthyroidism patients were also compared in the study. After sampling, hyperthyroidism patients received methimazole starting at 30 mg daily, and ophthalmopathy patients received high-dose intravenous methylprednisolone. The paper describes TCR Vbeta CDR3 sequencing of some 130 peripheral blood samples, made up of 43 ophthalmopathy patients, approximately 73 hyperthyroidism patients and 17 progressor patients.

The germline V gene (reference sequence) sets CDR1 to SSHAT and CDR2 to FNYEAQ. The CDR3 measures 13 amino acids from cysteine to phenylalanine. Only the CDR3 DNA is retained, 39 bases long and in frame from the first base. TCR beta CDR3 regions were amplified from RNA transcripts. The first round of RT-PCR for the TCR CDR3 was performed with the HTBI primer set and the Qiagen OneStep RT-PCR kit. A second multiplex PCR round built the libraries, followed by size selection and purification. Libraries were sequenced paired-end with 100 bp reads on an Illumina HiSeq2000. On the study's bioinformatics: Raw data were processed with SOAPnuke, discarding reads with adapters, uncalled bases, mean Phred below 15, or no exact constant-primer or identifier match. High-quality paired reads were merged with COPE v1.2.5, and unique nucleotide sequences were defined as clonotypes. Clonotypes were aligned to IMGT TRBV, TRBD and TRBJ reference segments using MiTCR v1.1. The analysis included only V-J combinations with a frequency above 0.0001, which together covered around 99% of the repertoires. A TCS score was defined as the ratio between F50 (clonal expansion) and ExV (chaos), using BLOSUM62-based TCRdist between CDR3 peptides within each V-J. Welch's t-statistics and random forest reduced 500 to 550 V-J features to 13, which were used in a naive Bayes classifier (R e1071). TCRdb trimmed public reads at Q25 via fastp, called clones via MiXCR and kept in-frame beta chains. Rows matching on CDR3 protein sequence are summarized as one entry with the most common DNA and genes. The V and J calls were determined by TCRdb, not by the authors. Across this sample there are more than 500,000 distinct CDR3 sequences, with roughly 16% seen only once. The ten top clones hold around 4% of the sample.

What the study reported, not specific to this receptor: No statistical method was used to fix the sample size in advance, and group allocation was not hidden from the investigators. A 13 V-J signature model separated ophthalmopathy from stable hyperthyroidism, with 87.88% sensitivity and approximately 81% specificity in cross-validation and 80%/75% in testing. Blood samples also contained most of the expanded thyroid clonotypes (frequency above 0.001), which suggests that blood repertoires may reflect thyroid immune responses. In validation, progression to ophthalmopathy was predicted by the model with around 70% sensitivity and around 76% specificity, a median of 6.5 months before onset.

This clonotype was recorded many times. Its target antigen remains unknown. Relative to the germline gene, one junction end is altered; a read error may explain this. Stable Graves' hyperthyroidism was defined as no progression to ophthalmopathy during 18 months of follow-up. Hyperthyroidism patients were newly diagnosed, had a disease duration of under 2 months, and were aged 18 to 65 years. Exclusion was applied to patients with uncontrolled infections, other autoimmune diseases, pregnancy or lactation. Clinical symptoms, serum thyroxine and TRAb, thyroid ultrasound, and orbital computed tomography formed the basis for the diagnoses. PBMCs were isolated from 7.5 to 10 ml of fresh peripheral blood by Ficoll-Paque density gradient centrifugation. Total RNA was extracted using Trizol reagent, and RNA quality was assessed on an Agilent 2100 Bioanalyzer.

The material sequenced was blood. The sequence joins TRBV7-7 to TRBJ2-1; the D region may be TRBD1 or TRBD2, each matching 5 bases equally. This clonotype originated in a woman aged 25 to 39 with Graves' hyperthyroidism. The CDR3 protein is CASSLAKTAEQFF. The nucleotides read TGTGCTAGCAGCTTAGCGAAGACAGCTGAGCAGTTCTTC.